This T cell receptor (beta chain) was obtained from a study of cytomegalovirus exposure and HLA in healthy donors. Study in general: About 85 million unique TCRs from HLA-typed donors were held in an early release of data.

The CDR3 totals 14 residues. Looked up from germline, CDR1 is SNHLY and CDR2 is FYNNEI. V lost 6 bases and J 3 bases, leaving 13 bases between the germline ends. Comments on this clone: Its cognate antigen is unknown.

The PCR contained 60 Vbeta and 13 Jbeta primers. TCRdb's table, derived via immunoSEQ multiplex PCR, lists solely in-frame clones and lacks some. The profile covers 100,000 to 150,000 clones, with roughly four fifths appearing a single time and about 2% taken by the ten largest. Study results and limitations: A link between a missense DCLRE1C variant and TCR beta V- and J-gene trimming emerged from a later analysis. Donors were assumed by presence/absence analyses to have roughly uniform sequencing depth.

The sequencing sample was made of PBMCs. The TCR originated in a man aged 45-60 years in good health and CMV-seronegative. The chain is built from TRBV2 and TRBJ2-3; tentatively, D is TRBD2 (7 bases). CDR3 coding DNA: TGTGCCAGCAGGAGGGAGGGGACAACAGATACGCAGTATTTT. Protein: CASRREGTTDTQYF.